Each of the 7 T cell receptor beta chains below was sequenced from the same sample in a study of Graves' ophthalmopathy and Graves' hyperthyroidism. Amplification of the TCR beta CDR3 regions used RNA transcripts (as template). Investigators did first-round RT-PCR with HTBI primers, then second-round multiplex PCR. In TCRdb, the multiplex PCR reads were re-called with MiXCR into one record per CDR3 protein. Altogether some 200,000 distinct CDR3 sequences are present, 25% to 30% being singletons, with the ten largest covering approximately 9.6%. Input material: peripheral blood. These receptors were obtained from a man in his fifties or sixties with Graves' ophthalmopathy.

This clonotype was seen at least ten times. V usage is TRBV11-2 and J usage is TRBJ2-6, with D possibly TRBD2 on 5 matching bases. The CDR3 sequence is 16 residues long. Germline loops: CDR1 SGHAT, CDR2 FQNNGV. Trimming pared 4 bases from V and 0 bases from J, leaving 10 bases between. The CDR3 DNA reads TGTGCCAGCAGCTCACTAGTGAGCTCTGGGGCCAACGTCCTGACTTTC. Encoded protein: CASSSLVSSGANVLTF.

This clonotype was picked up many times. CDR3 residues: CASSLGARFSESYEQYF. Here the CDR3 DNA reads TGTGCCAGCAGCTTAGGTGCGCGTTTCTCCGAGTCCTACGAGCAGTACTTC. The gene calls are TRBV7-8 and TRBJ2-7; the D is unclear. The ends were cut back, 1 base at V and 1 base at J, with 17 bases in the middle. CDR1 SGHVS and CDR2 FQNEAQ come from the germline V gene. The CDR3 is 17 amino acids.

This clonotype was detected ten times or more. The genes are TRBV24-1 and TRBJ2-1; 9 nucleotides match TRBD1. There are 15 residues in the CDR3. In germline, CDR1 is KGHDR, CDR2 SFDVKD. J was trimmed by 6 bases and V by 4 bases; bases with no gene match: 6. In nucleotides, the CDR3 is TGTGCCACCAGTGACCTGACAGGGGGGGGCAATGAGCAGTTCTTC. Translating it yields CATSDLTGGGNEQFF.

The sample holds many counts of this clonotype. The V call is TRBV12-3 or TRBV12-4, the J call TRBJ2-2; a weak D match, TRBD2 (6 bases). This CDR3 is 15 amino acids long. Trimming stripped 3 bases from V and 4 bases from J, with 12 bases between. CDR3 coding DNA: TGTGCCAGCAGTTTCGATCGGGGAGGCACCGGGGAGCTGTTTTTT. This codes for CASSFDRGGTGELFF.

The CDR3 loop reads CASSYGKDFGETQYF. The CDR3, as DNA: TGTGCCAGCAGTTACGGCAAGGACTTCGGGGAGACCCAGTACTTC. The chain carries TRBV6-2 or TRBV6-3 and TRBJ2-5; D possibly corresponds to TRBD2 (5 bases). Trimming removed 2 bases from V and 5 bases from J, with 15 bases in between. CDR3 length equals 15 residues. The V gene's germline CDR1 is MNHEY and CDR2 SVGEGT.

This clonotype has at least ten counts. The gene calls are TRBV28 and TRBJ2-7, with TRBD2 matching over 12 bases. The germline gives CDR1 MDHEN, CDR2 SYDVKM. V lost 10 bases and J lost 6; bases outside the gene matches: 7. The CDR3 length is 13 residues. CDR3 amino acids: CATETSGRGEQYF. The CDR3 DNA follows: TGTGCCACCGAGACTAGCGGGAGAGGCGAGCAGTACTTC.

The table lists this clonotype with many counts. This rearrangement joins TRBV11-2 to TRBJ2-5; TRBD2 matches at 12 bases. CDR1 and CDR2 (germline): SGHAT, FQNNGV. The V and J ends lost 3 bases and 5 bases, in that order; junction bases with no gene match: 4. This CDR3 region has 15 residues. The CDR3 spells CASSLGLAGRETQYF. The CDR3 bases are TGTGCCAGCAGCTTGGGACTAGCGGGTCGTGAGACCCAGTACTTC.